This T cell receptor (beta chain) originates from a study of cytomegalovirus exposure and HLA in healthy donors. Participants comprised healthy donors of bone marrow. The PCR ran on 60 Vbeta and 13 Jbeta primers. Generated by immunoSEQ multiplex PCR, the TCRdb table keeps only in-frame clones and is missing some. The repertoire holds some 97,000 clones, with more than 65% as singletons. The CDR3 has 13 residues. Germline loops: CDR1 MDHEN, CDR2 SYDVKM. The V and J ends lost 4 bases and 2 bases respectively, with 8 bases between them. Note on this clone: Its specificity is unknown.

Findings of the study overall: Listed as cytomegalovirus-associated were 150 or so TCR beta chains.

Sequences were obtained from PBMCs. This chain joins TRBV28 and TRBJ1-2; D is uncertain. The TCR sequence derives from a woman aged 18 to 35 in good health and CMV-seronegative. The chain's CDR3 is CASSWYSNYGYTF. Written as DNA, the CDR3 is TGTGCCAGCAGTTGGTACTCCAACTATGGCTACACCTTC.